This T cell receptor (beta chain) was captured in a study of beta chain features in type 1 diabetes. Study observations and caveats: Any HLA type influence on TCRB rearrangement was left unresolved here. Moderately but significantly shorter TCRB CDR3s were found in Type 1 diabetes patients in all four CD4+ subsets.

Many counts were recorded for this clone. Its antigen is undetermined. Expressed TCRB transcripts got sequenced, as all isolated RNA was reverse transcribed. Repertoires were generated with immunoSEQ multiplex PCR, while TCRdb's copy carries only in-frame clones and drops some. The sample has around 120,000 clones; about 18% are singletons. The sequenced sample consisted of central memory CD4+ T cells from blood. This clonotype was sampled from a man aged 18 to 29 with type 1 diabetes.

The CDR3 spells CSAGQGEVTDTQYF. In nucleotides, the CDR3 is TGCAGCGCCGGACAGGGGGAGGTCACAGATACGCAGTATTTT. The chain couples TRBV29-1 to TRBJ2-3; 10 bases map to TRBD1. The CDR3 covers 14 residues. CDR1 is SQVTM and CDR2 is ANQGSEA in the germline V gene. The V and J ends lost 7 bases and 2 bases, in that order; junction bases with no gene match: 6.